The clone carrying this TCR beta chain was counted at least ten times. Its antigen is undetermined. This specimen belongs to a study of spatial heterogeneity in lung cancer. About the study: Detection consistently captured more beta-chain sequences than alpha-chain sequences. Study results and caveats: Tumor mutation counts were tracked by expanded intratumoral alpha and beta TCR counts.

TCRdb redid the calling of the 5' RACE reads with MiXCR, one entry per CDR3 protein. The sample lists roughly 17,000 distinct CDR3 sequences, almost 7% seen once, with less than 20% in the top ten. The length of the CDR3 is 13 residues. V dropped 5 bases and J dropped 6 bases, with 12 bases sitting between them. Germline lookup yields CDR1 SGHVS and CDR2 FQNEAQ. Time point defined: sample taken at primary tumor resection. Donation came from 70 or so patients with untreated early-stage non-small cell lung cancer. The receptor was isolated from a female donor with early-stage non-small cell lung cancer. J is TRBJ2-3 and V is TRBV7-8; D unclear. Sample: lung tumor tissue, taken at surgery. CDR3 bases: TGTGCCAGCAGCCGCGGCTCCCGGGATACGCAGTATTTT. It encodes CASSRGSRDTQYF.